A single sample gave rise to the 31 T cell receptor beta chains below, sequenced in a study of neurological immune-mediated disorders. TCRdb called the 5' RACE reads again in MiXCR, with one record for every CDR3 protein. The data show some 10,000 distinct CDR3 sequences, 20% to 25% seen once. Sample: CD8+ T cells from blood. The receptors come from a woman between 35 and 50 years old with multiple sclerosis.

This clonotype is a singleton in its sample. One end of the junction does not line up with germline, which may come from a read error. The chain links TRBV4-1 to TRBJ1-1; 8 bases are shared with TRBD1. Looked up from germline, CDR1 is MGHRA and CDR2 is YSYEKL. The CDR3 has 18 residues. As DNA, the CDR3 is TGCGCCAGCAGCCAAGATCGAGCAGGGGGCGTTGTAAGGGCTGAAGTTTTCTTT. Its translation: CASSQDRAGGVVRAEVFF.

This clonotype has at least ten counts. J is TRBJ2-5 and V is TRBV9; D possibly corresponds to TRBD2 (7 bases). The CDR3 consists of 13 residues. Deletions cut 3 bases from V and 5 bases from J, with 11 bases between. Germline CDR1 reads SGDLS; CDR2 reads YYNGEE. The CDR3 nucleotides are TGTGCCAGCAGCGGCGGGGGCCAGGAGACCCAGTACTTC. Protein: CASSGGGQETQYF.

This clonotype was recorded at least ten times. V is TRBV20-1 and J is TRBJ2-7, with D possibly matching TRBD2 (6 bases). Trimming took 3 bases from V and 2 from J, leaving 14 bases between them. CDR1 and CDR2 from the germline V gene are DFQATT and SNEGSKA (reference sequence). This CDR3 is built from 14 residues. Written as DNA, the CDR3 is TGCAGTGCTAGGCCGCGGGATACCCCCTACGAGCAGTACTTC. This sequence encodes CSARPRDTPYEQYF.

The table lists this clonotype with many counts. The chain recombines TRBV12-3 or TRBV12-4 with TRBJ1-5, with D unresolved. Trimming stripped 7 bases from V and 4 bases from J, with 11 bases between. The CDR3 contains 13 residues. CDR3 sequence: CASMSGWNQPQHF. The CDR3 region has the DNA TGTGCCAGCATGAGCGGTTGGAATCAGCCCCAGCATTTT.

This clonotype was detected many times. The chain employs TRBV4-1 and TRBJ1-1; D may be TRBD1 (5 bases). Germline V gene data show CDR1 as MGHRA and CDR2 as YSYEKL. The CDR3 totals 13 residues. Trimming stripped 1 base from V and 4 bases from J, with 7 bases between. The CDR3 DNA reads TGCGCCAGCAGCCAAGGGGGCAGCACTGAAGCTTTCTTT. Amino acid sequence: CASSQGGSTEAFF.

Many counts were recorded for this clonotype. The chain employs TRBV4-1 and TRBJ2-4, with D maybe TRBD1 (6 bases). CDR1 is MGHRA, CDR2 YSYEKL, per germline. With 1 base removed from V and 3 bases from J, the gap between germline ends came to 16 bases. The CDR3 runs to 17 residues. CDR3 in amino acids: CASSQGFGTLNKNIQYF. In DNA form, the CDR3 reads TGCGCCAGCAGCCAAGGATTCGGGACACTAAACAAAAACATTCAGTACTTC.

A remark on this clonotype: A read error may be the cause here, since a much bigger clone is one base away. This chain connects TRBV5-5 to TRBJ1-2; perhaps TRBD1 as D (5 bases). Trimming cost V 3 bases and J 5 bases, with 14 bases left between them. Looked up from germline, CDR1 is SGHKS and CDR2 is YYEKEE (reference sequence). The CDR3 loop spans 14 amino acids. CDR3 sequence: CASSSRDGAYGYTF. The CDR3 DNA reads TGTGCCAGCAGCTCCCGGGACGGTGCTTATGGCTACACCTTC.

This clonotype is termed medium-sized. The chain uses TRBV6-5 and TRBJ1-2, with D hard to call. V lost 0 bases to trimming and J lost 5 bases, with 13 bases between them. CDR1 and CDR2 from the germline V gene are MNHEY and SVGAGI. The CDR3 covers 15 residues. The CDR3 region is CASSYSRSNPYGYTF. The CDR3 DNA is TGTGCCAGCAGTTACTCGAGATCAAACCCATATGGCTACACCTTC.

CDR3 loop: CASTWGSSYEQYF. For the CDR3, the DNA is TGTGCCAGCACCTGGGGAAGCTCCTACGAGCAGTACTTC. The chain employs TRBV25-1 and TRBJ2-7; no clear D gene. Trimming removed 7 bases from V and 0 bases from J, with 10 bases in between. CDR3 length equals 13 residues. The V gene's germline CDR1 is MGHDK and CDR2 SYGVNS.

This clonotype was detected ten times or more. The chain links TRBV20-1 to TRBJ2-3; D unclear. The V end was cut by 0 bases, the J end by 5 bases, with 15 bases between. This CDR3 is 15 amino acids long. Germline CDR1 DFQATT, CDR2 SNEGSKA (reference sequence). The CDR3 sequence: CSARDRPLKGDTQYF. DNA of the CDR3: TGCAGTGCTAGAGATCGGCCTCTAAAGGGAGATACGCAGTATTTT.

This clonotype has ten or more counts. The rearrangement joins TRBV6-5 to TRBJ2-1; D ambiguous. Trimming removed 4 bases at V and 5 bases at J, with 18 bases between. The CDR3 is 16 amino acids. Germline V gene lookup returns CDR1 MNHEY and CDR2 SVGAGI. The CDR3 DNA follows: TGTGCCAGCAGTTCACTCTCCGGACCTAGGAACAATGAGCAGTTCTTC. This gives the protein CASSSLSGPRNNEQFF.

This clonotype was recorded at least ten times. The V call is TRBV25-1, the J call TRBJ2-3, with 16 bases that match TRBD2. CDR3 length equals 18 residues. Germline CDR1 and CDR2: MGHDK and SYGVNS. V shed 3 bases and J 0 bases; nucleotides not matched to a gene: 3. The CDR3 nucleotides are TGTGCCAGCAGTGATGGGACTAGCGGGGGGGCCAGCACAGATACGCAGTATTTT. The encoded protein is CASSDGTSGGASTDTQYF.

In this sample, this clonotype turned up many times. This rearrangement joins TRBV20-1 to TRBJ2-1; 7 nucleotides agree with TRBD2. CDR1 and CDR2 from the germline V gene are DFQATT and SNEGSKA (reference sequence). The CDR3 runs 13 residues. The ends lost 6 bases at V and 3 bases at J; junction bases unmatched: 5. CDR3 protein: CSAPGLVYNEQFF. The CDR3, as DNA: TGCAGTGCCCCAGGACTAGTCTACAATGAGCAGTTCTTC.

The chain couples TRBV29-1 to TRBJ2-1; 7 bases fit TRBD1. The germline V gene has CDR1 SQVTM and CDR2 ANQGSEA. The J segment lost 3 bases and the V segment lost 3 bases, leaving 8 bases of the junction unmatched. The CDR3 sequence is 15 residues long. CDR3: CSVEDGDSFYNEQFF. The CDR3 DNA is TGCAGCGTTGAGGATGGGGACAGCTTCTACAATGAGCAGTTCTTC.

This clonotype was counted ten times or more. The rearrangement links TRBV20-1 to TRBJ1-2; 9 bases match TRBD1. V shed 1 base and J 6 bases; nucleotides not matched to a gene: 3. This CDR3 contains 13 residues. The germline V gene encodes CDR1 DFQATT and CDR2 SNEGSKA (reference sequence). CDR3 in amino acids: CSARVRTGDGYTF. DNA for the CDR3: TGCAGTGCTAGAGTCAGGACAGGGGATGGCTACACCTTC.

This clonotype is medium-sized within its sample. This chain uses TRBV7-9 with TRBJ1-1; 7 positions match TRBD1. The trim removed 0 bases at V and 4 bases at J, leaving 11 bases unmatched. This CDR3 region has 17 residues. The germline gives CDR1 SEHNR, CDR2 FQNEAQ (reference sequence). This CDR3 is CASSLAILMTGPTEAFF. CDR3 sequence (DNA): TGTGCCAGCAGCTTAGCCATCCTGATGACAGGGCCCACTGAAGCTTTCTTT.

Comment on this clonotype: Just one base apart from a much larger clone, this may be a read error. The CDR3 does not end in the conserved phenylalanine or tryptophan, so this is likely a read error. The gene calls are TRBV7-9 and TRBJ2-3; D is unresolved. Per the germline V gene, CDR1 is SEHNR and CDR2 is FQNEAQ (reference sequence). The CDR3 sequence is 14 residues long. The ends were cut back, 7 bases at V and 5 bases at J, with 16 bases in the middle. CDR3 residues: CASTELEVGDTQYY. In DNA, the CDR3 is TGTGCCAGCACCGAATTAGAGGTGGGAGATACGCAGTATTAT.

There are many counts of this clonotype. This chain joins TRBV12-3 or TRBV12-4 and TRBJ1-2; 8 bases line up with TRBD1. The length of the CDR3 is 14 residues. The V segment lost 5 bases and the J segment 13 bases; nucleotides outside the gene matches: 15. The CDR3 is CASSGPLGTQGVTF. The DNA for the CDR3 is TGTGCCAGCAGTGGGCCCCTCGGGACACAGGGGGTCACCTTC.

There are a few counts of this clonotype. The DNA for the CDR3 is TGCGCCAGCAGCTTGGGGGGGAGAAGGGCCCAGGGCTACAATGAGCAGTTCTTC. Amino acid sequence: CASSLGGRRAQGYNEQFF. The chain combines TRBV5-1 with TRBJ2-1; the D gene could be TRBD1 or TRBD2 (5 bases each). The length of the CDR3 is 18 residues. Germline CDR1 is SGHRS and CDR2 is YFSETQ. V lost 0 bases and J lost 3, with 19 bases in between. Looking up the rest from reference TRBV5-1 and TRBJ2-1 gives the full variable domain: KAGVTQTPRYLIKTRGQQVTLSCSPISGHRSVSWYQQTPGQGLQFLFEYFSETQRNKGNFPGRFSGRQFSNSRSEMNVSTLELGDSALYLCASSLGGRRAQGYNEQFFGPGTRLTVL.

This clonotype showed up many times. The V and J genes are TRBV20-1 and TRBJ2-7, with D hard to call. In germline, CDR1 is DFQATT, CDR2 SNEGSKA (reference sequence). The CDR3 sequence is 12 residues long. The V and J ends lost 6 bases and 1 base respectively, with 10 bases between them. The CDR3 bases are TGCAGTGCGCGGTCCAGGTCCTACGAGCAGTACTTC. Amino acid sequence: CSARSRSYEQYF.

This clonotype was seen ten or more times. The chain recombines TRBV6-1 with TRBJ2-1; 10 bases match TRBD2. V dropped 10 bases and J dropped 5; count of bases not matched to a gene: 5. The CDR3 length is 13 residues. Germline CDR1 MNHNS, CDR2 SASEGT. As DNA, the CDR3 is TGTGCCACTCAGCGGGGGGGGGACAATGAGCAGTTCTTC. Amino acids: CATQRGGDNEQFF.

This clonotype was detected a few times. The gene calls are TRBV5-4 and TRBJ2-1; D is perhaps TRBD2 (7 bases). Per the germline V gene, CDR1 is SGHNT and CDR2 is YYREEE (reference sequence). V shed 0 bases and J shed 4 bases, with 11 bases lying between them. The CDR3 is 15 residues long. The CDR3 bases are TGTGCCAGCAGCTTGGCGGGGGGCGGGTACAATGAGCAGTTCTTC. It codes for CASSLAGGGYNEQFF.

This clonotype was observed many times. The V call is TRBV29-1, the J call TRBJ1-3; D gene unclear. CDR3 length: 15 amino acids. CDR1 is SQVTM and CDR2 is ANQGSEA in the germline V gene. Trimming removed 1 base at V and 4 bases at J, with 14 bases between. CDR3 residues: CSVEGGPSAGNTIYF. The CDR3 nucleotides are TGCAGCGTTGAAGGAGGACCCTCTGCGGGAAACACCATATATTTT.

This clonotype came up a few times. This sequence joins TRBV9 and TRBJ2-2; possibly TRBD1 for D (6 bases). CDR3 length equals 17 residues. CDR1 SGDLS and CDR2 YYNGEE come from the germline V gene. Trimming pared 0 bases from V and 4 bases from J, leaving 16 bases between. The CDR3 is CASSVDSGQSSTGELFF. The DNA of the CDR3 is TGTGCCAGCAGCGTAGACAGCGGACAGTCGTCCACCGGGGAGCTGTTTTTT.

V and J are TRBV18 and TRBJ2-4, with TRBD1 matching over 9 bases. The CDR3 contains 15 residues. Per germline, CDR1 KGHSH and CDR2 LQKENI. V lost 5 bases, J lost 3 bases, and 5 bases stayed unmatched. CDR3 coding DNA: TGTGCCAGCTCAGTGACAGGGGGTGGCAAAAACATTCAGTACTTC. Amino acids: CASSVTGGGKNIQYF.

Only a few counts were recorded for this clonotype. This rearrangement joins TRBV6-6 to TRBJ1-5; D ambiguous. Germline V gene sequence: CDR1 MNHNY, CDR2 SVGAGI (reference sequence). CDR3 size: 13 residues. Trimming left V 3 bases short and J 5 bases short, with 8 bases between. CDR3 amino acids: CASSYFIDQPQHF. The CDR3 DNA is TGTGCCAGCAGTTATTTCATAGATCAGCCCCAGCATTTT.

This chain joins TRBV20-1 and TRBJ2-2, with D perhaps TRBD2 (6 bases). With 2 bases removed from V and 0 bases from J, the gap between germline ends came to 13 bases. The CDR3 is 16 residues long. Germline V gives CDR1 DFQATT, CDR2 SNEGSKA (reference sequence). The CDR3 is CSARSDGTSNTGELFF. CDR3 coding DNA: TGCAGTGCTAGATCGGACGGGACTTCGAACACCGGGGAGCTGTTTTTT.

This clonotype is termed medium-sized. The chain carries TRBV13 and TRBJ1-4; D is unresolved. Germline V gene data show CDR1 as PRHDT and CDR2 as FYEKMQ (reference sequence). The CDR3 has 13 residues. V lost 5 bases and J lost 8, with 12 bases in between. CDR3 protein: CASSLGVSEKLFF. CDR3 coding DNA: TGTGCCAGCAGCCTTGGAGTTTCGGAAAAACTGTTTTTT.

This clonotype was observed at least ten times. This chain links TRBV7-8 with TRBJ1-2, with 11 bases lining up with TRBD1. The V gene end was trimmed by 1 base and the J gene end by 7 bases; junction bases not matched to a gene: 8. The CDR3 contains 16 residues. Germline values: CDR1 SGHVS, CDR2 FQNEAQ. The DNA of the CDR3 is TGTGCCAGCAGCTTAGGGACAGGGGGCGCTTGGATTGGCTACACCTTC. Its protein product is CASSLGTGGAWIGYTF.

The CDR3 nucleotides are TGCAGCGTTGGGACAGGGGCCTCCTACGAGCAGTACTTC. It is translated as CSVGTGASYEQYF. The chain couples TRBV29-1 to TRBJ2-7; 9 bases map to TRBD1. CDR3 length equals 13 residues. V lost 4 bases and J lost 0; bases outside the gene matches: 1. Germline V gene lookup returns CDR1 SQVTM and CDR2 ANQGSEA.

The table lists this clonotype with many counts. The chain carries TRBV27 and TRBJ1-1, with TRBD1 as a possible D gene (5 bases). The CDR3 has 13 residues. Per germline, CDR1 MNHEY and CDR2 SMNVEV (reference sequence). Between the trimmed V and J ends, which lost 6 bases and 2 bases, there was a span of 10 bases. In DNA form, the CDR3 reads TGTGCCAGCAGATCTCAGGGAAACACTGAAGCTTTCTTT. Translating gives CASRSQGNTEAFF.